This T cell receptor beta chain is from a study of blood T cell repertoires in COVID-19. Study context: Researchers got acute and convalescent COVID-19 samples from the United States, Italy and Spain.

This clone was found once. The V gene lost 4 bases and the J gene lost 6 bases, with 20 bases spanning the gap. The CDR3 length is 16 residues. Germline CDR1 and CDR2: SGHRS and YFSETQ. The repertoire was sequenced with immunoSEQ multiplex PCR; TCRdb's copy has only in-frame clones and lacks some. The table has 110,000 or so clones, roughly 80% seen once. The sequenced sample consisted of peripheral blood. The rearrangement joins TRBV5-1 to TRBJ2-1; D perhaps matches TRBD1 (5 bases). The receptor was isolated from a man between 65 and 85 years old with acute or convalescent COVID-19. CDR3 sequence reads: CASSALGQAGINEQFF. DNA for the CDR3: TGCGCCAGCAGCGCCCTGGGGCAGGCTGGTATCAATGAGCAGTTCTTC.